This T cell receptor (beta chain) was recovered during a study of blood T cell repertoires in COVID-19. Original data processing: Amplified reference gene primers provided the basis for estimating nucleated cell counts. Method: immunoSEQ multiplex PCR; TCRdb's copy keeps in-frame clones and lacks some. That table supplies the V and J calls and clone size; D and trimming were determined from the DNA. The table has about 220,000 clones, just over 85% seen once. This clone was seen only a few times. Participant age was roughly 18 to 89 years, and participants resided in approximately 24 US areas. Clinical history reported by participants formed the basis on which cohorts were assigned. This sequence was found in a woman aged 40 to 50 with acute COVID-19. Input material: PBMCs or T cells enriched from blood (not recorded which).

The CDR3 loop reads CASSGRQGPSGNTIYF. CDR3 bases: TGTGCCAGCAGTGGTCGGCAGGGGCCCTCTGGAAACACCATATATTTT. The chain recombines TRBV25-1 with TRBJ1-3; D possibly corresponds to TRBD1 (6 bases). V lost 4 bases and J 0 bases, leaving 13 bases between the germline ends. Germline CDR1 and CDR2: MGHDK and SYGVNS. This CDR3 region has 16 residues. Complete variable domain (other parts from reference TRBV25-1 and TRBJ1-3): EADIYQTPRYLVIGTGKKITLECSQTMGHDKMYWYQQDPGMELHLIHYSYGVNSTEKGDLSSESTVSRIRTEHFPLTLESARPSHTSQYLCASSGRQGPSGNTIYFGEGSWLTVV.